Below, 21 T cell receptor beta chains from the same sample are listed, as sequenced in a study of T cell responses to AZD1222 COVID-19 vaccine. Some clones are missing from TCRdb's copy, which holds only in-frame ones; the method was immunoSEQ multiplex PCR. The sample shows about 110,000 clones, around 84% of them seen only once. The sample here was peripheral blood, taken on day 0 of AZD1222 vaccination. These receptors all stem from an adult in good health.

The chain has TRBV18 and TRBJ2-2; 7 positions match TRBD2. The CDR3 totals 15 residues. Germline V gene lookup returns CDR1 KGHSH and CDR2 LQKENI. Unmatched junction bases numbered 3, after V lost 4 bases and J lost 1 base. The CDR3 sequence is CASSQSGENTGELFF. DNA of the CDR3: TGTGCCAGCTCACAAAGCGGGGAGAACACCGGGGAGCTGTTTTTT.

V usage is TRBV10-2 and J usage is TRBJ2-7; no clear D gene. V dropped 6 bases and J dropped 2 bases, with 11 bases sitting between them. The CDR3 runs 13 residues. Germline V gene lookup returns CDR1 WSHSY and CDR2 SAAADI. DNA of the CDR3: TGCGCCAGCAGACAGACTGTTACCTACGAGCAGTACTTC. Its protein is CASRQTVTYEQYF.

In the case of this clone: The junction differs from germline at one of its ends, possibly a read error. The rearrangement uses TRBV11-2 and TRBJ1-2; possible D gene TRBD1, 5 bases. CDR3 length equals 13 residues. Germline-derived CDR1 and CDR2 are SGHAT and FQNNGV. In DNA, the CDR3 is TGTGCCAGCTCACGAATAGACAGAACCCCCCTCTCCTTC. As protein: CASSRIDRTPLSF. Supplemented by reference TRBV11-2 and TRBJ1-2, the full variable domain reads EAGVAQSPRYKIIEKRQSVAFWCNPISGHATLYWYQQILGQGPKLLIQFQNNGVVDDSQLPKDRFSAERLKGVDSTLKIQPAKLEDSAVYLCASSRIDRTPLSFGSGTRLTVV.

The chain combines TRBV27 with TRBJ2-7, with 9 nucleotides matching TRBD2. Germline lookup yields CDR1 MNHEY and CDR2 SMNVEV (reference sequence). Trimming removed 6 bases from V and 0 bases from J; junction bases left unmatched: 3. The CDR3 extends over 14 amino acids. For the CDR3, the DNA is TGTGCCAGCAGGAGTAGCGGGAGCTCCTACGAGCAGTACTTC. It translates to CASRSSGSSYEQYF.

This clone was detected a few times. V usage is TRBV5-6 and J usage is TRBJ1-1; 8 nucleotides line up with TRBD1. The CDR3 totals 15 residues. V lost 2 bases and J lost 4; bases outside the gene matches: 7. Germline CDR1 and CDR2: SGHDT and YYEEEE. CDR3 loop: CASSFYGQGRTEAFF. CDR3 DNA: TGTGCCAGCAGCTTCTATGGACAGGGACGCACTGAAGCTTTCTTT.

V usage is TRBV29-1 and J usage is TRBJ1-6; 7 nucleotides match TRBD1. V lost 7 bases, J lost 3 bases, and 3 bases stayed unmatched. The germline V gene encodes CDR1 SQVTM and CDR2 ANQGSEA. The CDR3 has 13 amino acids. The CDR3, as DNA: TGCAGCGCCCGACAGGGCTATAATTCACCCCTCCACTTT. Translation gives CSARQGYNSPLHF.

Points on this clone: The sample contains more than one DNA sequence encoding this CDR3. This chain uses TRBV18 with TRBJ1-2; D ambiguous. V lost 0 bases and J 1 base, leaving 6 bases between the germline ends. Germline lookup yields CDR1 KGHSH and CDR2 LQKENI. The CDR3 sequence is 14 residues long. This CDR3 is CASSPPTVNYGYTF. In nucleotides, the CDR3 is TGTGCCAGCTCACCACCGACGGTTAACTATGGCTACACCTTC.

As regards this clone: In the same sample, other DNA sequences code for this CDR3. This sequence joins TRBV28 and TRBJ1-2; D gene uncertain. With 5 bases removed from V and 5 bases from J, the gap between germline ends came to 9 bases. This CDR3 region has 12 residues. Germline V gene sequence: CDR1 MDHEN, CDR2 SYDVKM. The CDR3 sequence: CASSLGGYGYTF. CDR3 in DNA: TGTGCCAGCAGTCTGGGAGGGTATGGCTACACCTTC.

The chain links TRBV4-1 to TRBJ1-2; D ambiguous. This CDR3 is 14 amino acids long. Germline loops: CDR1 MGHRA, CDR2 YSYEKL. V dropped 0 bases and J dropped 4 bases, with 9 bases sitting between them. CDR3 loop: CASSQDLGAYGYTF. In DNA, the CDR3 is TGCGCCAGCAGCCAAGATCTAGGCGCCTATGGCTACACCTTC.

This chain uses TRBV28 with TRBJ1-1; D remains ambiguous. The germline CDR1 and CDR2 sequences are MDHEN and SYDVKM. The V and J ends lost 0 bases and 1 base respectively, with 6 bases between them. This CDR3 region has 14 residues. CDR3 bases: TGTGCCAGCAGTTTATGGAAACCGAACACTGAAGCTTTCTTT. Encoded protein: CASSLWKPNTEAFF.

The chain joins TRBV29-1 to TRBJ1-1; no firm D call. Germline V CDR1 and CDR2: SQVTM, ANQGSEA. The CDR3 is 11 residues long. Trimming shortened V by 7 bases and J by 0 bases, and 6 bases separated the two germline ends. The CDR3 nucleotides read TGCAGCGCCTTGATGAACACTGAAGCTTTCTTT. Protein sequence: CSALMNTEAFF.

This clone appeared once. V and J are TRBV19 and TRBJ1-5; 7 positions match TRBD1. This CDR3 has 15 residues. V lost 6 bases, J lost 5 bases, and 10 bases stayed unmatched. Germline values: CDR1 LNHDA, CDR2 SQIVND (reference sequence). CDR3 DNA sequence: TGTGCCAGTAGAACCGACAGGGTAGGGGATCAGCCCCAGCATTTT. It yields the protein CASRTDRVGDQPQHF. Using reference TRBV19 and TRBJ1-5 for the parts outside the CDR3, the full variable domain is DGGITQSPKYLFRKEGQNVTLSCEQNLNHDAMYWYRQDPGQGLRLIYYSQIVNDFQKGDIAEGYSVSREKKESFPLTVTSAQKNPTAFYLCASRTDRVGDQPQHFGDGTRLSIL.

V and J are TRBV30 and TRBJ2-7; the D gene is possibly TRBD2 (6 bases). Trimming shortened V by 5 bases and J by 0 bases, and 11 bases separated the two germline ends. Per germline, CDR1 GTSNPN and CDR2 SVGIG (reference sequence). This CDR3 has 13 amino acids. The CDR3 DNA is TGTGCCTGGGAACGGGGACTCTCCTACGAGCAGTACTTC. It codes for CAWERGLSYEQYF.

This sequence joins TRBV3-1 (or the pseudogene TRBV3-2) and TRBJ2-5; D may match TRBD1 or TRBD2 (5 bases each). The length of the CDR3 is 17 residues. V was shortened by 0 bases and J by 5 bases, with 19 bases between the two germline ends. Germline-derived CDR1 and CDR2 are LGHDT and YNNKEL (reference sequence). This CDR3 reads CASSQDSGPGLRETQYF. The CDR3 nucleotides read TGTGCCAGCAGCCAAGACTCGGGGCCGGGCCTTAGGGAGACCCAGTACTTC.

This chain links TRBV3-1 (or the pseudogene TRBV3-2) with TRBJ2-3; 7 nucleotides match TRBD1. Unmatched junction bases numbered 8, after V lost 3 bases and J lost 14 bases. Germline CDR1 and CDR2: LGHDT and YNNKEL (reference sequence). The CDR3 runs 12 residues. CDR3 nucleotide sequence: TGTGCCAGCAGCCAGGAGGACAGGAAACGGTATTTT. Translation gives CASSQEDRKRYF.

By sample share, this clone is medium-sized. The CDR3 sequence is CASSPTGGEAFF. The DNA for the CDR3 is TGTGCCAGCAGCCCGACAGGGGGAGAAGCTTTCTTT. The V gene is TRBV6-5, the J gene TRBJ1-1; 9 bases align to TRBD1. This CDR3 contains 12 residues. The germline gives CDR1 MNHEY, CDR2 SVGAGI. V lost 6 bases to trimming and J lost 8 bases; unmatched junction nucleotides: 4.

This chain links TRBV30 with TRBJ1-5, with D unresolved. Trimming removed 3 bases from V and 4 bases from J, with 10 bases in between. The germline gives CDR1 GTSNPN, CDR2 SVGIG (reference sequence). This CDR3 has 13 residues. CDR3 coding DNA: TGTGCCTGGAGCAGGTATGAGAATCAGCCCCAGCATTTT. This gives the protein CAWSRYENQPQHF.

This chain connects TRBV5-4 to TRBJ2-6; D is possibly TRBD1 (7 bases). Germline CDR1 reads SGHNT; CDR2 reads YYREEE (reference sequence). This CDR3 comprises 17 residues. Trimming shortened V by 4 bases and J by 0 bases, and 14 bases separated the two germline ends. The CDR3 here is CASSRRGRPSGANVLTF. CDR3 sequence (DNA): TGTGCCAGCAGCAGGAGGGGGCGGCCCTCTGGGGCCAACGTCCTGACTTTC.

J is TRBJ2-5 and V is TRBV6-4; D not resolved. The CDR3 sequence is 17 residues long. Germline-derived CDR1 and CDR2 are MRHNA and SNTAGT. V was cut by 3 bases and J by 1 base, with 18 bases left in between. The CDR3 sequence is CASSDFSFWFTQETQYF. The CDR3 DNA follows: TGTGCCAGCAGTGATTTTTCCTTCTGGTTTACCCAAGAGACCCAGTACTTC.

The rearrangement uses TRBV21-1 and TRBJ1-2; the table's D call, TRBD1, was not checked against the DNA. TRBV21-1 is given as a pseudogene. This CDR3 region has 15 residues. The CDR3 protein is CASSTDRGVNYGYTF. The CDR3 DNA reads as TGTGCCAGCAGCACTGACAGGGGGGTTAACTATGGCTACACCTTC.

The genes are TRBV5-1 and TRBJ1-2, with a weak D call TRBD1 (5 bases). The germline V gene has CDR1 SGHRS and CDR2 YFSETQ. The CDR3 contains 16 residues. The germline V and J ends were trimmed by 4 bases and 1 base, with 17 bases remaining between them. This chain's CDR3 is CASSPSLAGVNYGYTF. Here the CDR3 DNA reads TGCGCCAGCAGCCCCTCGCTGGCGGGGGTTAACTATGGCTACACCTTC.